These 27 T cell receptor beta chains originate from one sample sequenced in a study of identical twins listed by TCRdb under 2016. Library creation used 5' RACE. The run used an Illumina HiSeq 2000. The public reads were run again by TCRdb, first through fastp at Q25 and then through MiXCR, and only productive beta chains were kept. Rows with a matching CDR3 protein are joined into one entry that keeps the most common DNA and genes. This sample lists 1.5 million to 2 million distinct CDR3 sequences; about 31% were detected once. The top ten clones comprise around 0.3% of the sample. Sequenced sample: cord blood. The receptors come from a newborn girl in good health.

This clonotype occurred a few times. This rearrangement joins TRBV12-3 or TRBV12-4 to TRBJ2-3, with D possibly being TRBD2 (6 bases). V shed 10 bases and J shed 6 bases, with 8 bases lying between them. The length of the CDR3 is 10 residues. CDR3 in amino acids: CATRGDTQYF. The DNA for the CDR3 is TGTGCCACTCGGGGGGATACGCAGTATTTT.

The chain links TRBV20-1 to TRBJ2-7; a weak D match, TRBD2 (6 bases). Germline V gene sequence: CDR1 DFQATT, CDR2 SNEGSKA (reference sequence). The germline V and J ends were trimmed by 5 bases and 4 bases, with 18 bases remaining between them. The CDR3 is 14 residues long. CDR3 region: CSALGLAEPYEQYF. CDR3 nucleotides: TGCAGTGCTTTGGGCTTAGCGGAGCCTTACGAGCAGTACTTC.

This chain links TRBV10-3 with TRBJ1-1, with D possibly TRBD1 on 6 matching bases. Trimming left V 7 bases short and J 6 bases short, with 15 bases between. The CDR3 is 13 amino acids. CDR1 is ENHRY and CDR2 is SYGVKD in the germline V gene. CDR3 bases: TGTGCCATCACCCCGACAGGTAGCTCTGAAGCTTTCTTT. Amino acid sequence: CAITPTGSSEAFF.

Turning to this clonotype: A junction boundary mismatches the germline segment, possibly from a read error. This rearrangement joins TRBV24-1 to TRBJ2-5; D unresolved. The CDR3 runs to 13 residues. Per the germline V gene, CDR1 is KGHDR and CDR2 is SFDVKD. The CDR3, as DNA: TGTGCCGCCAGTGACTTGAAACAAGAGACCCAGTACTTC. Translation gives CAASDLKQETQYF.

The J gene is TRBJ2-3, the V gene TRBV2, with TRBD2 identical over 12 bases. The CDR3 has 20 amino acids. The V gene's germline CDR1 is SNHLY and CDR2 FYNNEI. The V segment lost 6 bases and the J segment 5 bases; nucleotides outside the gene matches: 21. The CDR3 reads CASRVPQKRLAGEGIDTQYF. For the CDR3, the DNA is TGTGCCAGCAGAGTACCACAGAAGAGACTAGCGGGAGAAGGGATAGATACGCAGTATTTT.

This clonotype was detected only a few times. V and J are TRBV12-3 or TRBV12-4 and TRBJ2-7; D possibly corresponds to TRBD2 (5 bases). V lost 3 bases, J lost 0 bases, and 18 bases lay in between. This CDR3 has 17 residues. CDR3 nucleotides: TGTGCCAGCAGTTTCTCGGATTCTCGCGGGCTCTCCTACGAGCAGTACTTC. Translated, it gives CASSFSDSRGLSYEQYF.

This clonotype has only a few counts. The rearrangement links TRBV7-2 to TRBJ1-2, with D unclear. The CDR3 totals 13 residues. V was cut by 5 bases and J by 4 bases, with 11 bases left in between. CDR1 SGHTA and CDR2 FQGNSA come from the germline V gene. Here the CDR3 reads CASSATESYGYTF. The CDR3 DNA follows: TGTGCCAGCAGCGCCACAGAGTCCTATGGCTACACCTTC.

The gene calls are TRBV19 and TRBJ2-1; possibly TRBD2 for D (5 bases). The CDR3 totals 17 residues. The V end was cut by 3 bases, the J end by 8 bases, with 23 bases between. Germline V lookup: CDR1 LNHDA, CDR2 SQIVND (reference sequence). CDR3 region: CASSIWAGSSTFDEQFF. The CDR3 nucleotides read TGTGCCAGTAGTATCTGGGCGGGTAGTAGTACTTTCGATGAGCAGTTCTTC.

This clonotype has a handful of counts. This chain joins TRBV20-1 and TRBJ2-7, with D possibly TRBD2 on 5 matching bases. Trimming left V 3 bases short and J 2 bases short, with 11 bases between. Germline V gene data show CDR1 as DFQATT and CDR2 as SNEGSKA (reference sequence). This CDR3 region has 13 residues. The CDR3 loop is CSARHSVPYEQYF. Written as DNA, the CDR3 is TGCAGTGCTAGGCATAGCGTCCCCTACGAGCAGTACTTC.

The chain combines TRBV20-1 with TRBJ2-1, with 9 positions matching TRBD2. The J call may be faulty, since TRBJ2-7 better matches the DNA end. Per the germline V gene, CDR1 is DFQATT and CDR2 is SNEGSKA (reference sequence). CDR3 length: 14 amino acids. This CDR3 reads CSATKGLANNEQYF. The CDR3 DNA reads TGCAGTGCTACTAAGGGACTAGCTAACAATGAGCAGTACTTC.

This clonotype was detected a few times. V is TRBV7-2 and J is TRBJ2-5; possibly TRBD1 or TRBD2 for D (6 bases each). CDR1 and CDR2 (germline): SGHTA, FQGNSA. V was shortened by 7 bases and J by 1 base, with 16 bases between the two germline ends. The CDR3 totals 15 residues. This chain's CDR3 is CASTKGGWFQETQYF. The CDR3 DNA reads TGTGCCAGCACCAAAGGGGGGTGGTTCCAAGAGACCCAGTACTTC.

The genes are TRBV5-1 and TRBJ2-1; tentative D call: TRBD2 (6 bases). The V end was cut by 0 bases, the J end by 4 bases, with 14 bases between. There are 16 residues in the CDR3. Germline V gene sequence: CDR1 SGHRS, CDR2 YFSETQ. CDR3 amino acids: CASSLAGGVGYNEQFF. In DNA, the CDR3 is TGCGCCAGCAGCTTGGCTGGCGGGGTTGGGTACAATGAGCAGTTCTTC.

This clonotype appeared a few times. A read error may produce the germline difference seen at one junction end. V usage is TRBV20-1 and J usage is TRBJ2-7; 8 nucleotides agree with TRBD1. Germline CDR1 is DFQATT and CDR2 is SNEGSKA (reference sequence). This CDR3 has 15 residues. The CDR3 bases are TGCAGTGCTCGAGAAAGGGGACAGGCGACCTACGAGCAGTACTTC. Translating it yields CSARERGQATYEQYF.

This clonotype turned up a few times. This chain uses TRBV14 with TRBJ1-4; D is undetermined. V lost 6 bases, J lost 8 bases, and 10 bases lay in between. Germline V gene lookup returns CDR1 SGHDN and CDR2 FVKESK. The CDR3 has 12 amino acids. This CDR3 reads CASSRVMEKLFF. The DNA for the CDR3 is TGTGCCAGCAGTAGGGTGATGGAAAAACTGTTTTTT. Drawing the rest from reference TRBV14 and TRBJ1-4, the complete variable domain is EAGVTQFPSHSVIEKGQTVTLRCDPISGHDNLYWYRRVMGKEIKFLLHFVKESKQDESGMPNNRFLAERTGGTYSTLKVQPAELEDSGVYFCASSRVMEKLFFGSGTQLSVL.

The table lists this clonotype with a few counts. This chain joins TRBV12-3 or TRBV12-4 and TRBJ2-1, with 7 bases that match TRBD2. The end of the DNA is better explained by TRBJ2-7, so the J call may be wrong. The CDR3 runs to 16 residues. This CDR3 is CASSPKRGGIYNEQYF. CDR3 in DNA: TGTGCCAGCAGTCCAAAGCGGGGCGGAATTTACAATGAGCAGTACTTC.

The chain links TRBV19 to TRBJ2-3, with D possibly TRBD2 on 7 matching bases. The CDR3 totals 16 residues. CDR1 and CDR2 from the germline V gene are LNHDA and SQIVND (reference sequence). V shed 5 bases and J shed 1 base, with 16 bases lying between them. The CDR3 DNA sequence: TGTGCCAGTAGTTCTAAGGGGGGGACGGGCACAGATACGCAGTATTTT. Protein: CASSSKGGTGTDTQYF.

In this sample, this clonotype turned up a few times. The chain carries TRBV20-1 and TRBJ2-7; 12 nucleotides match TRBD2. The J segment lost 3 bases and the V segment lost 6 bases, leaving 6 bases of the junction unmatched. CDR3 length: 14 residues. Looked up from germline, CDR1 is DFQATT and CDR2 is SNEGSKA (reference sequence). The CDR3 nucleotides read TGCAGTGCCCGTAGGACTAGCGGGAACTACGAGCAGTACTTC. Protein sequence: CSARRTSGNYEQYF.

This clonotype was observed a single time. An end of the junction does not agree with germline; a read error may underlie this. V and J are TRBV24-1 and TRBJ2-1; D possibly corresponds to TRBD1 (5 bases). CDR1 KGHDR and CDR2 SFDVKD come from the germline V gene. The CDR3 runs to 17 residues. The CDR3 reads CATSDLIPYRQNNERFF. The DNA of the CDR3 is TGTGCCACCAGTGATTTGATCCCTTATAGACAGAACAATGAGCGGTTCTTC.

This clonotype was counted a few times. This sequence joins TRBV29-1 and TRBJ2-7; perhaps TRBD1 as D (5 bases). V was cut by 7 bases and J by 3 bases, with 16 bases left in between. The CDR3 loop spans 13 amino acids. Germline CDR1 is SQVTM and CDR2 is ANQGSEA. The CDR3 loop is CSATTASNYEQYF. The CDR3 DNA is TGCAGCGCGACGACAGCCTCGAACTACGAGCAGTACTTC.

The J gene is TRBJ1-5, the V gene TRBV4-1; D is undetermined. This CDR3 is 15 amino acids long. Germline V CDR1 and CDR2: MGHRA, YSYEKL. V was clipped by 1 base and J by 0 bases, with 7 bases between them. The CDR3 DNA sequence: TGCGCCAGCAGCCAAGCTGCGGGTAGCAATCAGCCCCAGCATTTT. This encodes CASSQAAGSNQPQHF.

The rearrangement uses TRBV5-6 and TRBJ2-1, with TRBD1 matching 8 bases. CDR1 SGHDT and CDR2 YYEEEE come from the germline V gene. With 7 bases clipped from V and 2 bases from J, the junction kept 2 bases outside the gene matches. The CDR3 spans 13 residues. Here the CDR3 DNA reads TGTGCCAGCGACAGGGGCCCCTACAATGAGCAGTTCTTC. This translates into CASDRGPYNEQFF.

The CDR3 spells CASSLAGGLNYGYTF. DNA for the CDR3: TGTGCCAGCAGCTTGGCCGGGGGGCTGAACTATGGCTACACCTTC. The V gene is TRBV5-5, the J gene TRBJ1-2, with D possibly matching TRBD1 (6 bases). V was clipped by 0 bases and J by 2 bases, with 11 bases between them. The CDR3 is 15 amino acids. The germline gives CDR1 SGHKS, CDR2 YYEKEE (reference sequence).

This clonotype was recorded a few times. This chain joins TRBV12-3 or TRBV12-4 and TRBJ2-3, with TRBD2 matching over 8 bases. Trimming cost V 3 bases and J 6 bases; bases outside gene matches: 8. The CDR3 runs 15 residues. The CDR3 nucleotides read TGTGCCAGCAGTTTCGTAGCGGGATCGGCGGATACGCAGTATTTT. Translating it yields CASSFVAGSADTQYF.

The sample holds a few counts of this clonotype. This chain connects TRBV3-1 to TRBJ2-5; the D is unclear. V shed 5 bases and J shed 4 bases, with 11 bases lying between them. The CDR3 extends over 13 amino acids. Germline V gives CDR1 LGHDT, CDR2 YNNKEL (reference sequence). CDR3 DNA: TGTGCCAGCAGCAGAAAAGTTGGAGAGACCCAGTACTTC. As protein: CASSRKVGETQYF.

This rearrangement joins TRBV20-1 to TRBJ1-4; D gene ambiguous. The V gene lost 3 bases and the J gene lost 6 bases, with 14 bases spanning the gap. The CDR3 spans 14 residues. Germline V gene lookup returns CDR1 DFQATT and CDR2 SNEGSKA (reference sequence). CDR3 DNA: TGCAGTGCTAGCCCCGGCAGGCTTTATGAAAAACTGTTTTTT. Translating gives CSASPGRLYEKLFF.

The chain has TRBV27 and TRBJ2-3, with 9 bases that match TRBD1. CDR3 size: 15 residues. From germline, CDR1 is MNHEY and CDR2 SMNVEV (reference sequence). V shed 10 bases, J shed 1 base, and the junction held 9 bases outside the gene matches. The chain's CDR3 is CATCHRGRGTDTQYF. The CDR3, as DNA: TGTGCCACTTGCCACAGGGGGCGCGGCACAGATACGCAGTATTTT.

The V and J genes are TRBV18 and TRBJ2-5, with TRBD1 matching 11 bases. The V and J ends lost 6 bases and 1 base, in that order; junction bases with no gene match: 4. The CDR3 is 15 amino acids. The V gene's germline CDR1 is KGHSH and CDR2 LQKENI. Here the CDR3 DNA reads TGTGCCAGCTCCCCTGGGACAGGGGGCCAAGAGACCCAGTACTTC. This sequence encodes CASSPGTGGQETQYF.